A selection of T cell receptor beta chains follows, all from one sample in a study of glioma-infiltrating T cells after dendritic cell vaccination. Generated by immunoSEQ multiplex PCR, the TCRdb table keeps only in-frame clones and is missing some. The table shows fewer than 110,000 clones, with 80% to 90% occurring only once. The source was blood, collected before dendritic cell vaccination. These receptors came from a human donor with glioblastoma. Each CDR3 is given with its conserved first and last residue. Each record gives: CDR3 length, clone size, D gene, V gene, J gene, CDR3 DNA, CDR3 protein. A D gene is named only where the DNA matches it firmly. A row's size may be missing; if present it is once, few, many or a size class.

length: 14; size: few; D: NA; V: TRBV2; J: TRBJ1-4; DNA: TGTGCCAGCAGCCTTGGACAGCTTAGCGAAAAACTGTTTTTT; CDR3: CASSLGQLSEKLFF
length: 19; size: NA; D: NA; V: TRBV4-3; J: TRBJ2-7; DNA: TGCGCCAGCAGCCAAGATATACAGGGTAGTGGCCATCTACCCTACGAGCAGTACTTC; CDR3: CASSQDIQGSGHLPYEQYF
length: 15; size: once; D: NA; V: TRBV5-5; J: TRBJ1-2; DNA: TGTGCCAGCAGCTTGGGGGGGGGCCTAAACTATGGCTACACCTTC; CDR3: CASSLGGGLNYGYTF
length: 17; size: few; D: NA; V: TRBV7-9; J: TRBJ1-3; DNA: TGTGCCAGCAGTTTGTTAGGGGCCTCCGTCTCTGGAAACACCATATATTTT; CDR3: CASSLLGASVSGNTIYF
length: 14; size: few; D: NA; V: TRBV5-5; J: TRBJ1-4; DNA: TGTGCCAGCAGCTTGTCGTCAACTAATGAAAAACTGTTTTTT; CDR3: CASSLSSTNEKLFF
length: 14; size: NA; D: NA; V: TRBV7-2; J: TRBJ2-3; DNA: TGTGCCAGCAGCTTAGATCTTCCCGCAGATACGCAGTATTTT; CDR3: CASSLDLPADTQYF
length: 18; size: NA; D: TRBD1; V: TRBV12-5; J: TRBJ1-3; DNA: TGTGCTAGTGGAAAGCCCCCGGGACAGGGGGCGCCTGGAAACACCATATATTTT; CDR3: CASGKPPGQGAPGNTIYF
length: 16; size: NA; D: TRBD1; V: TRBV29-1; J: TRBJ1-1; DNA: TGCAGCGTTGTAATGGGGGACAGTAGCCTGTACACTGAAGCTTTCTTT; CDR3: CSVVMGDSSLYTEAFF
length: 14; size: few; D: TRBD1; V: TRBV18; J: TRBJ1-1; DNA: TGTGCCAGCTCAGCCACAGGGGGCGGGACTGAAGCTTTCTTT; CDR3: CASSATGGGTEAFF
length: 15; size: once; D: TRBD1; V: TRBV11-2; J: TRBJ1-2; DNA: TGTGCCAGCAGCTTAAACGTGGGACAGGGGGCCGGCTACACCTTC; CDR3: CASSLNVGQGAGYTF
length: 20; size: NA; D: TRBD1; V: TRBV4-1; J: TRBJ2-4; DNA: TGCGCCAGCAGCCAATCTAAGAATAACAGGGGGTTGTTTAGTGCAAACATTCAGTACTTC; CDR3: CASSQSKNNRGLFSANIQYF
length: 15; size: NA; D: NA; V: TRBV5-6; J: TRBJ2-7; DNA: TGTGCCAGCAGCAGCCGGCGGGGCCTAAAGTACGAGCAGTACTTC; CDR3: CASSSRRGLKYEQYF
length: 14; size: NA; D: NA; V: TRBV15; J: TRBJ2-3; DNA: TGTGCCACCAGCAGAGAACAGCGGAAGGATACGCAGTATTTT; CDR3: CATSREQRKDTQYF
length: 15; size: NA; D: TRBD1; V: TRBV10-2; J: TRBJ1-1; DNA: TGCGCCAGCAGTCCAAATACAGGGGAGAACACTGAAGCTTTCTTT; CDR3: CASSPNTGENTEAFF
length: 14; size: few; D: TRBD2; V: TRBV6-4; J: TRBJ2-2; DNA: TGTGCCAGCAGTAAACTAGCGGAGGGCGGGGAGCTGTTTTTT; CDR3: CASSKLAEGGELFF
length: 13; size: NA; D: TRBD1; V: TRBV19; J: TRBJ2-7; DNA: TGTGCCACCTTAGGACAGGGGGCCTTCGAGCAGTACTTC; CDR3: CATLGQGAFEQYF
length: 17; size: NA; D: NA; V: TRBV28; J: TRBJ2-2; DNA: TGTGCCAGCAGTACCCGTTTTCCCGTCCGGTACACCGGGGAGCTGTTTTTT; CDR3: CASSTRFPVRYTGELFF
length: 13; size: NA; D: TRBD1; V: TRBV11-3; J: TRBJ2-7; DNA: TGTGCCAGCAGCCCCGGGACAGGTAACGAGCAGTACTTC; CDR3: CASSPGTGNEQYF
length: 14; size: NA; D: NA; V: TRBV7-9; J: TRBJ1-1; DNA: TGTGCCAGCAGCTTACAGGGAATGAACACTGAAGCTTTCTTT; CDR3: CASSLQGMNTEAFF
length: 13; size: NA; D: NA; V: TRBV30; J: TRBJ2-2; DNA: TGTGCCTGGAACAGCCCGAACACCGGGGAGCTGTTTTTT; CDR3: CAWNSPNTGELFF
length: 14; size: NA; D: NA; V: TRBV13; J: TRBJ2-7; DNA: TGTGCCAGCAGCTTAGGCCTAGGCAGCTACGAGCAGTACTTC; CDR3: CASSLGLGSYEQYF